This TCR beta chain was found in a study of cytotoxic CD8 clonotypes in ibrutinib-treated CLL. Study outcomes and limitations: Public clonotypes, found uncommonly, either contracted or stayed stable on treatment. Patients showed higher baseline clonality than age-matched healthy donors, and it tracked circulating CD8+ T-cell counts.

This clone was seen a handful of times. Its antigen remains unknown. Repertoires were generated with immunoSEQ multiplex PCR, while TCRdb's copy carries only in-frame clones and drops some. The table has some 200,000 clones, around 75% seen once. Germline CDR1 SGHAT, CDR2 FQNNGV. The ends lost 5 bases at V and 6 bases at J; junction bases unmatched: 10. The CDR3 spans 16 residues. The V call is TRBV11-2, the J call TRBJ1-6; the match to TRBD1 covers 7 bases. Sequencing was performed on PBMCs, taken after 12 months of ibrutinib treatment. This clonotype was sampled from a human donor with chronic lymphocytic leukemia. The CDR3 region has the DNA TGTGCCAGCAGCCGAACGGGACAGTCCCTTAATTCACCCCTCCACTTT. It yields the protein CASSRTGQSLNSPLHF.